The text below deals with one TCR beta chain. This specimen comes from a study of blood T cell repertoires in COVID-19. Looking at the study overall: Acute-phase and convalescent COVID-19 samples originated in the United States, Italy and Spain. The cDNA or gDNA used as material had been derived from T cells, B-cell-depleted T cells, or PBMCs.

Seattle's cohort entered during active infection and was followed longitudinally. How the authors handled the data: Counts of nucleated cells, estimated from reference gene primer amplification, were obtained. This table comes from immunoSEQ multiplex PCR, and its TCRdb copy is limited to in-frame clones, with some not included. The DNA gave D and trimming, while V, J and clone size come from that table. The top ten hold about 6% of the sample, which has hundreds of thousands of clones, about 90% seen once. Per germline, CDR1 SEHNR and CDR2 FQNEAQ (reference sequence). V lost 3 bases, J lost 4 bases, and 4 bases stayed unmatched. There are 16 residues in the CDR3.

The TCR was taken from a woman aged 45-65 years with COVID-19, enrolled during active disease. The sample consisted of peripheral blood. The J gene is TRBJ2-5, the V gene TRBV7-9, with 14 bases aligning to TRBD2. In DNA, the CDR3 is TGTGCCAGCAGCTTGCGGACTAGCGGGAGGAGAGAGACCCAGTACTTC. As protein: CASSLRTSGRRETQYF.